The sequence of this T cell receptor (beta chain) was determined in a study of T cells in Graves' hyperthyroidism and ophthalmopathy. V lost 3 bases to trimming and J lost 7 bases, with 15 bases between them. The CDR3 has 15 amino acids. The germline CDR1 and CDR2 sequences are LNHNV and YYDKDF (reference sequence). Ophthalmopathy patients showed a Clinical Activity Score of at least 3, NOSPECS grade of at least 4 and duration under 3 months. A patient was excluded if there was uncontrolled infection, other autoimmune disease, pregnancy or lactation. In making diagnoses, clinical symptoms, serum thyroxine and TRAb, thyroid ultrasound and orbital computed tomography were all used. General study results and limits: Most thyroid clonotypes expanded above 0.001 appeared in blood too.

Amplification targeted TCR beta CDR3 regions from RNA transcripts. The HTBI primer set served for first-round RT-PCR of the TCR CDR3. TCRdb fed the multiplex PCR reads into MiXCR, producing one record per CDR3 protein. The data show over 300,000 distinct CDR3 sequences, with approximately 14% seen just once and 34% held by the top ten. This clonotype was seen repeatedly, ten times or more. Its antigen is as yet unknown. Sequenced material: blood. The chain uses TRBV15 and TRBJ1-4, with D possibly matching TRBD1 (5 bases). The receptor was derived from a woman in her thirties or forties with Graves' ophthalmopathy. The CDR3 loop reads CATSREQARVEKLFF. As DNA, the CDR3 is TGTGCCACCAGCAGGGAACAGGCAAGAGTTGAAAAACTGTTTTTT.